This TCR beta chain was captured by sequencing in a study of blood T cell repertoires in COVID-19. The CDR3 has 15 amino acids. The V and J ends lost 5 bases and 8 bases respectively, with 19 bases between them. Germline loops: CDR1 SGHTS, CDR2 YDEGEE. Some clones are missing from TCRdb's copy, which holds only in-frame ones; the method was immunoSEQ multiplex PCR. The sample has approximately 150,000 clones; more than 65% are singletons. Sequenced input: PBMCs or T cells enriched from blood (not recorded which). The chain uses TRBV5-8 and TRBJ1-4; D call uncertain. This clonotype originated in a man aged 55 to 70 who had recovered from COVID-19. The CDR3 region has the DNA TGTGCCAGCAGGATCCCGGGGTTTGAAAAAGAAAAACTGTTTTTT. Encoded protein: CASRIPGFEKEKLFF.